The rows below give T cell receptor beta chains drawn from one sample of a study of blood T cell repertoires in COVID-19. Sequenced by immunoSEQ multiplex PCR; TCRdb stores in-frame clones only, minus some. The table shows 240,000 or so clones, with 80% to 90% occurring only once. Sequencing input: peripheral blood. The receptors were sampled from a man aged 55 to 69 with acute or convalescent COVID-19. Each CDR3 is given with its conserved first and last residue. A D gene is named only where the DNA matches it firmly. Rows give clone size only sometimes, using once, few, many, or a class for an expanded clone.

clone size: once; V gene: TRBV7-2; J gene: TRBJ2-3; D gene: TRBD2; CDR3 protein: CASSLRLILAATDTQYF; CDR3 DNA: TGTGCCAGCAGCTTAAGGTTGATACTAGCGGCCACAGATACGCAGTATTTT
clone size: .; V gene: TRBV29-1; J gene: TRBJ1-2; D gene: TRBD1; CDR3 protein: CSADRVDGYTF; CDR3 DNA: TGCAGCGCCGACAGGGTGGATGGCTACACCTTC
clone size: .; V gene: TRBV30; J gene: TRBJ2-2; D gene: TRBD2; CDR3 protein: CAWSVRLAGVASTGELFF; CDR3 DNA: TGTGCCTGGAGTGTACGGCTAGCGGGAGTCGCTAGCACCGGGGAGCTGTTTTTT
clone size: .; V gene: TRBV3-1/TRBV3-2; J gene: TRBJ1-2; D gene: .; CDR3 protein: CASSQDVADTNYGYTF; CDR3 DNA: TGTGCCAGCAGCCAAGATGTGGCGGACACTAACTATGGCTACACCTTC
clone size: .; V gene: TRBV5-6; J gene: TRBJ2-1; D gene: .; CDR3 protein: CATQEGAYNEQFF; CDR3 DNA: TGTGCCACACAAGAGGGAGCATACAATGAGCAGTTCTTC
clone size: .; V gene: TRBV28; J gene: TRBJ1-2; D gene: TRBD1; CDR3 protein: CASSTRFGQGVGGYTF; CDR3 DNA: TGTGCCAGCAGTACCCGATTTGGACAGGGTGTAGGTGGCTACACCTTC
clone size: .; V gene: TRBV29-1; J gene: TRBJ2-1; D gene: TRBD2; CDR3 protein: CSAAQGGRAREQFF; CDR3 DNA: TGCAGCGCCGCCCAGGGCGGGAGGGCCAGGGAGCAGTTCTTC
clone size: .; V gene: TRBV7-6; J gene: TRBJ2-5; D gene: TRBD1; CDR3 protein: CASSPEYRGDETQYF; CDR3 DNA: TGTGCCAGCAGCCCGGAGTACAGGGGGGATGAGACCCAGTACTTC
clone size: once; V gene: TRBV5-1; J gene: TRBJ2-7; D gene: TRBD2; CDR3 protein: CASSLVASGTLSYEQYF; CDR3 DNA: TGCGCCAGCAGCTTGGTGGCTAGCGGGACCCTGTCCTACGAGCAGTACTTC
clone size: .; V gene: TRBV7-2; J gene: TRBJ2-7; D gene: .; CDR3 protein: CASSLAHSYEQYF; CDR3 DNA: TGTGCCAGCAGCTTAGCGCACAGCTACGAGCAGTACTTC
clone size: .; V gene: TRBV27; J gene: TRBJ1-1; D gene: .; CDR3 protein: CASFPIGHGMNTEAFF; CDR3 DNA: TGTGCCAGCTTCCCAATTGGGCACGGAATGAACACTGAAGCTTTCTTT
clone size: .; V gene: TRBV28; J gene: TRBJ1-4; D gene: .; CDR3 protein: CASSGRSPSNEKLFF; CDR3 DNA: TGTGCCAGCAGCGGTAGGAGCCCTTCTAATGAAAAACTGTTTTTT
clone size: .; V gene: TRBV11-2; J gene: TRBJ2-7; D gene: TRBD2; CDR3 protein: CASSFTSDSYEQYF; CDR3 DNA: TGTGCCAGCAGCTTCACTAGCGACTCCTACGAGCAGTACTTC
clone size: .; V gene: TRBV28; J gene: TRBJ2-7; D gene: .; CDR3 protein: CASSLIGNAYEQYF; CDR3 DNA: TGTGCCAGCAGTTTAATCGGGAACGCCTACGAGCAGTACTTC
clone size: .; V gene: TRBV12-3/TRBV12-4; J gene: TRBJ1-2; D gene: .; CDR3 protein: CASAAANYGYTF; CDR3 DNA: TGTGCCAGCGCCGCGGCTAACTATGGCTACACCTTC
clone size: .; V gene: TRBV2; J gene: TRBJ2-3; D gene: TRBD2; CDR3 protein: CASNGLAGALNTQYF; CDR3 DNA: TGTGCCAGCAACGGACTAGCGGGAGCTCTGAATACGCAGTATTTT
clone size: .; V gene: TRBV7-3; J gene: TRBJ2-2; D gene: .; CDR3 protein: CASSRLSNTGELFF; CDR3 DNA: TGTGCCAGCAGCCGACTATCTAACACCGGGGAGCTGTTTTTT
clone size: .; V gene: TRBV7-9; J gene: TRBJ1-2; D gene: .; CDR3 protein: CASSLGHSDYGYTF; CDR3 DNA: TGTGCCAGCAGCTTGGGACACTCGGACTATGGCTACACCTTC
clone size: .; V gene: TRBV19; J gene: TRBJ1-5; D gene: .; CDR3 protein: CASSMSGQRYNQPQHF; CDR3 DNA: TGTGCCAGTAGTATGAGTGGACAAAGATACAATCAGCCCCAGCATTTT
clone size: .; V gene: TRBV16; J gene: TRBJ2-3; D gene: .; CDR3 protein: CASSQSQAGAGTDTQYF; CDR3 DNA: TGTGCCAGCAGCCAATCCCAAGCAGGGGCAGGCACAGATACGCAGTATTTT
clone size: .; V gene: TRBV28; J gene: TRBJ2-3; D gene: .; CDR3 protein: CASSYSQAGSTDTQYF; CDR3 DNA: TGTGCCAGCAGTTACTCCCAGGCAGGAAGCACAGATACGCAGTATTTT
clone size: .; V gene: TRBV15; J gene: TRBJ2-7; D gene: .; CDR3 protein: CATSRDTSSASSYEQYF; CDR3 DNA: TGTGCCACCAGCAGAGACACTTCTAGCGCGAGCTCCTACGAGCAGTACTTC
clone size: .; V gene: TRBV28; J gene: TRBJ1-2; D gene: .; CDR3 protein: CASTFKGEGPYGYTF; CDR3 DNA: TGTGCCAGCACCTTCAAAGGTGAGGGTCCTTATGGCTACACCTTC
clone size: .; V gene: TRBV11-2; J gene: TRBJ1-1; D gene: .; CDR3 protein: CASSLVWEGPPPEAFF; CDR3 DNA: TGTGCCAGCAGCTTAGTATGGGAGGGGCCTCCCCCTGAAGCTTTCTTT
clone size: once; V gene: TRBV7-9; J gene: TRBJ2-1; D gene: TRBD2; CDR3 protein: CASSGRLAGVRNEQFF; CDR3 DNA: TGTGCCAGCAGCGGTCGACTAGCGGGAGTTCGGAATGAGCAGTTCTTC
clone size: .; V gene: TRBV29-1; J gene: TRBJ2-1; D gene: TRBD2; CDR3 protein: CSVISGNYNEQFF; CDR3 DNA: TGCAGCGTTATTAGCGGGAATTACAATGAGCAGTTCTTC
clone size: .; V gene: TRBV5-1; J gene: TRBJ1-2; D gene: .; CDR3 protein: CASSPQGNNYGYTF; CDR3 DNA: TGCGCCAGCAGCCCTCAGGGTAATAACTATGGCTACACCTTC
clone size: many; V gene: TRBV19; J gene: TRBJ1-2; D gene: .; CDR3 protein: CASSIGGRLNYGYTF; CDR3 DNA: TGTGCCAGTAGTATAGGGGGGCGCCTGAACTATGGCTACACCTTC
clone size: .; V gene: TRBV7-3; J gene: TRBJ2-7; D gene: TRBD2; CDR3 protein: CASSPGLAVTYEQYF; CDR3 DNA: TGTGCCAGCAGCCCTGGGCTAGCGGTTACCTACGAGCAGTACTTC
clone size: .; V gene: TRBV12-3/TRBV12-4; J gene: TRBJ1-1; D gene: .; CDR3 protein: CASSERQFEAFF; CDR3 DNA: TGTGCCAGCAGTGAAAGACAGTTTGAAGCTTTCTTT
clone size: .; V gene: TRBV30; J gene: TRBJ1-1; D gene: .; CDR3 protein: CAWTKGGGRTEAFF; CDR3 DNA: TGTGCCTGGACGAAGGGCGGGGGGCGGACTGAAGCTTTCTTT
clone size: .; V gene: TRBV18; J gene: TRBJ1-6; D gene: TRBD1; CDR3 protein: CASSLVTPGQRNYNSPLHF; CDR3 DNA: TGTGCCAGCTCACTAGTTACCCCGGGACAGCGAAACTATAATTCACCCCTCCACTTT
clone size: .; V gene: TRBV19; J gene: TRBJ1-1; D gene: .; CDR3 protein: CASSPEAQGNTEAFF; CDR3 DNA: TGTGCCAGTAGCCCTGAGGCCCAAGGGAACACTGAAGCTTTCTTT
clone size: .; V gene: TRBV3-1/TRBV3-2; J gene: TRBJ2-7; D gene: TRBD2; CDR3 protein: CASSQGGRDEQYF; CDR3 DNA: TGTGCCAGCAGCCAAGGCGGGAGAGACGAGCAGTACTTC
clone size: .; V gene: TRBV5-1; J gene: TRBJ1-2; D gene: .; CDR3 protein: CASSLAAGEGYTF; CDR3 DNA: TGCGCCAGCAGCTTGGCCGCAGGGGAGGGCTACACCTTC
clone size: .; V gene: TRBV4-1; J gene: TRBJ2-5; D gene: TRBD2; CDR3 protein: CASSPASGGPLQETQYF; CDR3 DNA: TGCGCCAGCAGCCCAGCTAGCGGGGGGCCTCTTCAAGAGACCCAGTACTTC
clone size: .; V gene: TRBV12-5; J gene: TRBJ1-2; D gene: .; CDR3 protein: CASGDPIVGYTF; CDR3 DNA: TGTGCTAGTGGTGATCCCATAGTTGGCTACACCTTC
clone size: .; V gene: TRBV14; J gene: TRBJ2-2; D gene: TRBD2; CDR3 protein: CASSKTSGGPMSTGELFF; CDR3 DNA: TGTGCCAGCAGCAAGACTAGCGGGGGCCCCATGAGCACCGGGGAGCTGTTTTTT
clone size: .; V gene: TRBV6-5; J gene: TRBJ1-3; D gene: TRBD1; CDR3 protein: CASRLDQGAGNTIYF; CDR3 DNA: TGTGCCAGCAGACTCGATCAGGGGGCTGGAAACACCATATATTTT
clone size: .; V gene: TRBV28; J gene: TRBJ2-1; D gene: TRBD2; CDR3 protein: CASSLSSGSGSYNEQFF; CDR3 DNA: TGTGCCAGCAGTTTATCTAGCGGGAGTGGCTCCTACAATGAGCAGTTCTTC
clone size: .; V gene: TRBV28; J gene: TRBJ1-1; D gene: .; CDR3 protein: CASSFIPKQGPEAEAFF; CDR3 DNA: TGTGCCAGCAGTTTTATCCCGAAACAGGGCCCTGAGGCTGAAGCTTTCTTT
clone size: .; V gene: TRBV5-1; J gene: TRBJ1-1; D gene: TRBD1; CDR3 protein: CASSLGQGLEAFF; CDR3 DNA: TGCGCCAGCAGCTTAGGACAGGGCCTTGAAGCTTTCTTT
clone size: .; V gene: TRBV10-3; J gene: TRBJ1-1; D gene: .; CDR3 protein: CAISESPEGTNTEAFF; CDR3 DNA: TGTGCCATCAGTGAATCCCCGGAGGGGACCAACACTGAAGCTTTCTTT
clone size: .; V gene: TRBV7-8; J gene: TRBJ1-6; D gene: .; CDR3 protein: CASRDHQGYNSPLHF; CDR3 DNA: TGTGCCAGCAGAGACCACCAGGGCTATAATTCACCCCTCCACTTT
clone size: .; V gene: TRBV19; J gene: TRBJ1-3; D gene: TRBD1; CDR3 protein: CASSTDRSPGNTIYF; CDR3 DNA: TGTGCCAGTAGTACGGACAGGAGTCCTGGAAACACCATATATTTT
clone size: .; V gene: TRBV30; J gene: TRBJ2-7; D gene: .; CDR3 protein: CAWRNRAYHEQYF; CDR3 DNA: TGTGCCTGGAGGAACAGGGCCTACCACGAGCAGTACTTC
clone size: .; V gene: TRBV30; J gene: TRBJ2-2; D gene: .; CDR3 protein: CAWGRAGELFF; CDR3 DNA: TGTGCCTGGGGACGTGCCGGGGAGCTGTTTTTT
clone size: .; V gene: TRBV14; J gene: TRBJ2-7; D gene: .; CDR3 protein: CASSQEPRGLSYEQYF; CDR3 DNA: TGTGCCAGCAGCCAAGAGCCGAGGGGACTCTCCTACGAGCAGTACTTC
clone size: .; V gene: TRBV28; J gene: TRBJ2-5; D gene: .; CDR3 protein: CASRPTGPRETQYF; CDR3 DNA: TGTGCCAGCAGGCCGACAGGTCCCCGGGAGACCCAGTACTTC
clone size: .; V gene: TRBV4-2; J gene: TRBJ1-3; D gene: .; CDR3 protein: CASSQDSGSVSGNTIYF; CDR3 DNA: TGTGCCAGCAGCCAAGATTCAGGATCCGTCTCTGGAAACACCATATATTTT
clone size: .; V gene: TRBV11-2; J gene: TRBJ2-7; D gene: .; CDR3 protein: CASSLDLRREQYF; CDR3 DNA: TGTGCCAGCAGCTTAGATCTAAGGAGGGAGCAGTACTTC
clone size: .; V gene: TRBV10-3; J gene: TRBJ2-5; D gene: TRBD2; CDR3 protein: CAISAGGGLARETQYF; CDR3 DNA: TGTGCCATCAGTGCCGGAGGGGGACTAGCTCGTGAGACCCAGTACTTC
clone size: .; V gene: TRBV11-2; J gene: TRBJ2-7; D gene: .; CDR3 protein: CASSLGRSSTYEQYF; CDR3 DNA: TGTGCCAGCAGCTTAGGTAGGAGTAGCACCTACGAGCAGTACTTC
clone size: .; V gene: TRBV5-5; J gene: TRBJ1-5; D gene: .; CDR3 protein: CASSLAPTPRQPQHF; CDR3 DNA: TGTGCCAGCAGCTTGGCCCCGACACCGCGTCAGCCCCAGCATTTT